This TCR beta chain emerged from a study of blood T cell repertoires in COVID-19 (dated by TCRdb to 2018 to 2020). With regard to the full study: Collaborator samples came from the United States, Italy and Spain and covered acute and convalescent phases of COVID-19. The material from the prospective study consisted of cDNA or gDNA derived from T cells, B-cell-depleted T cells, or PBMCs. The dataset comprised deeply sampled blood TCRbeta repertoires from subjects exposed to, actively infected with, or recovered from COVID-19. A freely available public database, intended as a resource for researchers studying the immune response to SARS-CoV-2, is where the repertoires were released. The samples were drawn from two sources: the first 160 participants of the ongoing ImmuneRACE study, and some 1,300 subjects contributed by 6 global collaborators. The sample metadata nearly always contained a de-identified subject ID, COVID-19 status, age in years and sex. Where available, HLA class I and class II types were obtained from metadata supplied by the sample provider rather than from assay-based typing. What the work shows at the level of the full study, not this receptor alone: Clinical and demographic metadata were provided uncurated, with the amount varying by source and participant.

The CDR3 numbers 14 residues from cysteine through phenylalanine. The DNA shown is the 42-base CDR3, in frame from base 1. The germline V gene supplies CDR1 SGHRS and CDR2 YFSETQ. V gives up 0 bases and J gives up 2 bases, and the segment between their germline ends measures 8 bases. The immunoSEQ Assay, a bias-controlled multiplex PCR, was used to amplify TCRbeta CDR3 regions from genomic DNA. For the original study's pipeline: Within the assay, amplification of reference gene primers was used to estimate how many nucleated cells each sample contained. Sequence reads were collapsed and filtered to measure the absolute abundance of every unique TCRbeta CDR3 rearrangement. For each sample, productive Simpson clonality was calculated as the square root of Simpson's diversity index over productive rearrangements. The table comes from immuneACCESS by way of TCRdb, which keeps in-frame sequences with V and J called. Part of the clones is missing from these tables; in studies checked, under half for an unresolved V gene and the rest for unknown reasons. Clone size and the V and J calls come from that table; the DNA yielded D and trimming. The sample profile shows some 140,000 clones; roughly four fifths of them were found once. The leading ten clones occupy 18% of the sample.

Enrolling through a virtual design, the prospective study's participants ranged in age from roughly 18 to 100 years and lived across roughly 24 United States geographic areas. To assign participants to cohorts, the prospective study relied on clinical history that participants themselves reported in a screening survey and a study questionnaire. For ImmuneRACE Cohort 3, a participant was defined as recovered based on two consecutive negative NP/OP PCR tests, clearance by a healthcare professional, or resolution of symptoms. In the prospective study, whole blood, serum and a nasopharyngeal or oropharyngeal swab were collected from each participant by mobile phlebotomists. Over an approximately 2-month period, participants in the prospective study had the option of providing additional blood draws and questionnaires. Blood samples from the prospective study were shipped frozen or at room temperature prior to DNA extraction.

With regard to this clone: The clone's antigen remains unknown. Per-nucleotide qualities are absent, and no much larger clonotype sits a single base away.

Material for sequencing was PBMCs or T cells enriched from blood (not recorded which). The TCR sequence derives from a man aged 25-45 years who had recovered from COVID-19. This sequence uses TRBV5-1 and TRBJ1-2, with no confidently assigned D gene. The sequenced DNA: TGCGCCAGCAGCTTGGTTCACATCAACTATGGCTACACCTTC. This translates into CASSLVHINYGYTF.